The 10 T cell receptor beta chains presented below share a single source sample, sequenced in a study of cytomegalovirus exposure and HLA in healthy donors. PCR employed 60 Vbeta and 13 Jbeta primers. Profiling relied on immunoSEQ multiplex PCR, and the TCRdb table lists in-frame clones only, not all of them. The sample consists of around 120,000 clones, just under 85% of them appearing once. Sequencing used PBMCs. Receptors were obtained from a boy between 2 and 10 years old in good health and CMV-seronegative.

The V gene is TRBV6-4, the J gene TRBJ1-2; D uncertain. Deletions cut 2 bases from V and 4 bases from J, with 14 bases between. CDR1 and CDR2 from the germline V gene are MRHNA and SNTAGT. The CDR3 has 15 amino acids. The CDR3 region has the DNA TGTGCCAGCAGTGACGATGGAGGGTCAGCCTATGGCTACACCTTC. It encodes CASSDDGGSAYGYTF.

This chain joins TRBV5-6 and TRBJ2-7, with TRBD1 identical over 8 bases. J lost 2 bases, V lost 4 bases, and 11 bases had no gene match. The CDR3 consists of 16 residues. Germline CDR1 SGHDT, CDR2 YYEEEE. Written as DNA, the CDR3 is TGTGCCAGCAGCCCCGACATGGCAGGGGGCACCTACGAGCAGTACGTC. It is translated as CASSPDMAGGTYEQYV.

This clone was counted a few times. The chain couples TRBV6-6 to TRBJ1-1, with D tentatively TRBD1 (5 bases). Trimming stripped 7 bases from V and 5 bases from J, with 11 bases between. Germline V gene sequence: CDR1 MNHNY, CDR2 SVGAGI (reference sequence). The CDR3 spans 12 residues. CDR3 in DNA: TGTGCCAGCATTCCGGGGGGTACTGAAGCTTTCTTT. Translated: CASIPGGTEAFF.

The CDR3 DNA is TGCGCCAGCAGCCGCGAGCCGGGAAGTTCCACCGGGGAGCTGTTTTTT. Protein sequence: CASSREPGSSTGELFF. The chain links TRBV4-3 to TRBJ2-2; D is possibly TRBD2 (5 bases). Germline CDR1 LGHNA, CDR2 YSLEER. V lost 4 bases, J lost 4 bases, and 16 bases lay in between. The CDR3 totals 16 residues.

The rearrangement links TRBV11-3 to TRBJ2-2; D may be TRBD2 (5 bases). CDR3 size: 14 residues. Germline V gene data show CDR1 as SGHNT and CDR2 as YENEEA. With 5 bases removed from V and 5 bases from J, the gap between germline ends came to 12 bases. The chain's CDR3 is CASSPRGQTGELFF. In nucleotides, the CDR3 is TGTGCCAGCAGCCCCCGAGGGCAAACCGGGGAGCTGTTTTTT.

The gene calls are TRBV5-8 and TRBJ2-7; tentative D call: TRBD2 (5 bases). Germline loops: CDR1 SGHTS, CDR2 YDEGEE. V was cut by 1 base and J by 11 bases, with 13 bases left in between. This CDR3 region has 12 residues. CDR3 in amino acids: CASSLRGPWKYF. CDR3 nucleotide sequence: TGTGCCAGCAGCTTGAGAGGGCCGTGGAAGTACTTC.

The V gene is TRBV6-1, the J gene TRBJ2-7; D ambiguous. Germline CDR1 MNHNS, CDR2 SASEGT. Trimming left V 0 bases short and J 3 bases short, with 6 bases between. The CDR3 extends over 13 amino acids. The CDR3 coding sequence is TGTGCCAGCAGTGAAGCGCGGTACTACGAGCAGTACGTC. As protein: CASSEARYYEQYV.

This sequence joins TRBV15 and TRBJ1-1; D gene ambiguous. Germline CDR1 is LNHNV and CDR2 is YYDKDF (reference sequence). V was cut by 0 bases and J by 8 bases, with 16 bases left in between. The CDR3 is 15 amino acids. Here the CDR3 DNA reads TGTGCCACCAGCAGAGATCTGGGCACGAGATCCGAAGCTTTCTTT. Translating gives CATSRDLGTRSEAFF.

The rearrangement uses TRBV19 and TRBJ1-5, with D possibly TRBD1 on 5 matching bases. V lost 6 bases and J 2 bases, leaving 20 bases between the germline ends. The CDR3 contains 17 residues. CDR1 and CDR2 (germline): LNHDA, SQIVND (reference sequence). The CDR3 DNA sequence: TGTGCCAGTAGGTCCCGACGACTGGGGGGTGGCAATCAGCCCCAGCATTTT. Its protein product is CASRSRRLGGGNQPQHF.

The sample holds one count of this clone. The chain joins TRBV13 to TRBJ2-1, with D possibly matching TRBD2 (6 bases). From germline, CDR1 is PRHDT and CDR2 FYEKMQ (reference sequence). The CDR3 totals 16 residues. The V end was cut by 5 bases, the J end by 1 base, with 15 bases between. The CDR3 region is CASSLRLDESYNEQFF. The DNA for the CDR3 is TGTGCCAGCAGCCTCCGACTAGATGAATCCTACAATGAGCAGTTCTTC.